This T cell receptor beta chain was retrieved from a study of a mutant IDH1 vaccine in newly diagnosed glioma. Study information: Across weeks 1, 3, 5, 7, 11, 15, 19 and 23, patients received a vaccination each time, eight in all. Previous care, which was radiotherapy, temozolomide, or both, most often involved both.

Study-wide points: Across multiple MHC alleles, 93.3% of patients had vaccine-induced responses.

Time point indicated: week 11, during vaccination. Vaccination comprised doses that each held 300 ug of mutant IDH1 20-mer peptide, plus topical imiquimod. Diagnosis in the donors showed new WHO grade 3 or 4 astrocytomas that were IDH1-mutant and ATRX-lost. The CDR3 sequence is 15 residues long. Some clones are missing from TCRdb's copy, which holds only in-frame ones; the method was immunoSEQ multiplex PCR. There are 110,000 or so clones in the sample; approximately 87% occur only once, and around 0.61% lies in the top ten. Notes on this clone: Its antigen is not identified.

The source is a woman in her forties or fifties with glioma. The J gene is TRBJ2-3, the V gene TRBV21-1; TRBD1 is the table's D call and was not checked against the DNA. TRBV21-1 is a pseudogene locus. The sequencing here drew on PBMCs, taken from a glioma patient whose treatment included an IDH1 peptide vaccine. The DNA of the CDR3 is TGTGCCAGCAGCAAATCCGGGACATGCACAGATACGCAGTATTTT. Translating gives CASSKSGTCTDTQYF.